These 4 T cell receptor beta chains came from one sample sequenced in a study of cytomegalovirus exposure and HLA in healthy donors. The PCR had 60 Vbeta and 13 Jbeta primers. The method was immunoSEQ multiplex PCR; TCRdb's version includes in-frame clones alone and lacks a portion of them. The sample records under 200,000 clones, approximately 86% being singletons. The specimen sequenced was PBMCs. These receptor sequences come from a woman in her 30s in good health and CMV-seronegative.

The chain combines TRBV4-2 with TRBJ2-3; 7 nucleotides match TRBD2. The V gene's germline CDR1 is LGHNA and CDR2 YNFKEQ. With 4 bases clipped from V and 5 bases from J, the junction kept 12 bases outside the gene matches. This CDR3 is 16 amino acids long. The CDR3 protein is CASSLEGGGEGDTQYF. The CDR3 region has the DNA TGTGCCAGCAGCCTAGAGGGCGGCGGGGAGGGAGATACGCAGTATTTT.

V and J are TRBV5-4 and TRBJ2-1; 8 positions agree with TRBD2. Trimming removed 5 bases from V and 5 bases from J; junction bases left unmatched: 6. Germline CDR1 and CDR2: SGHNT and YYREEE (reference sequence). The CDR3 is 14 amino acids. The CDR3, as DNA: TGTGCCAGCAGTCCCGGGACTAGAGACAATGAGCAGTTCTTC. The encoded protein is CASSPGTRDNEQFF.

The chain employs TRBV5-4 and TRBJ2-1, with D possibly matching TRBD2 (6 bases). The V gene's germline CDR1 is SGHNT and CDR2 YYREEE (reference sequence). Trimming cost V 5 bases and J 4 bases, with 16 bases left between them. This CDR3 has 15 amino acids. The CDR3 reads CASSLGTGEYNEQFF. The CDR3 nucleotides are TGTGCCAGCAGTCTCGGGACTGGGGAATACAATGAGCAGTTCTTC. Drawing the rest from reference TRBV5-4 and TRBJ2-1, the complete variable domain is ETGVTQSPTHLIKTRGQQVTLRCSSQSGHNTVSWYQQALGQGPQFIFQYYREEENGRGNFPPRFSGLQFPNYSSELNVNALELDDSALYLCASSLGTGEYNEQFFGPGTRLTVL.

V is TRBV5-5 and J is TRBJ1-6; 7 nucleotides line up with TRBD1. The V gene end was trimmed by 4 bases and the J gene end by 8 bases; junction bases not matched to a gene: 9. Germline V gene data show CDR1 as SGHKS and CDR2 as YYEKEE (reference sequence). The CDR3 spans 15 residues. CDR3 DNA: TGTGCCAGCAGCCGACAGGGAGATGCCTATTCACCCCTCCACTTT. This gives the protein CASSRQGDAYSPLHF.